A single sample is the source of the 3 T cell receptor beta chains below, sequenced in a study of blood T cell repertoires in COVID-19. Profiled with immunoSEQ multiplex PCR; TCRdb holds only in-frame clones, not every one. Of fewer than 200,000 clones in the sample, approximately 90% were seen once. Sequenced: peripheral blood. The receptors derive from a man aged 55-75 years with acute or convalescent COVID-19.

The V and J genes are TRBV5-1 and TRBJ1-6, with TRBD1 matching over 12 bases. The CDR3 has 15 residues. Per germline, CDR1 SGHRS and CDR2 YFSETQ. Unmatched junction bases numbered 2, after V lost 0 bases and J lost 10 bases. The CDR3 sequence is CASSLDGTGGSPLHF. The CDR3 bases are TGCGCCAGCAGCTTGGATGGGACAGGGGGCTCACCCCTCCACTTT.

The chain uses TRBV24-1 and TRBJ2-3, with D possibly TRBD1 on 6 matching bases. The CDR3 totals 13 residues. V lost 3 bases, J lost 4 bases, and 7 bases lay in between. In germline, CDR1 is KGHDR, CDR2 SFDVKD. CDR3 amino acids: CATSDAGADTQYF. The CDR3 nucleotides read TGTGCCACCAGTGATGCAGGGGCAGATACGCAGTATTTT.

The V gene is TRBV9, the J gene TRBJ1-2; weak D call: TRBD1 (5 bases). The CDR3 contains 15 residues. Germline V CDR1 and CDR2: SGDLS, YYNGEE. The V gene lost 1 base and the J gene lost 2 bases, with 12 bases spanning the gap. CDR3 nucleotide sequence: TGTGCCAGCAGCGTATCGGCAGGGCCGAACTATGGCTACACCTTC. It encodes CASSVSAGPNYGYTF.